One T cell receptor (beta chain) is described in this entry. The antigen is undetermined. The assay was immunoSEQ multiplex PCR, and TCRdb's table has in-frame clones only and misses some. The data contain under 15,000 clones, roughly 82% of them seen just once; the ten biggest clones take up under 55%. The data are from a study of OX40 agonist ivuxolimab in advanced cancers. Study overall: The dose-escalation cohort was approximately 80% male, with a mean age of about 56 years, ranging about 23 to 90. Points from the study as a whole: There was clonal expansion of CD4+ and CD8+ blood T cells by week 6 at 0.1 to 3.0 mg/kg.

Germline assignment: CDR1 SGDLS and CDR2 YYNGEE. The CDR3 consists of 16 residues. V shed 4 bases, J shed 6 bases, and the junction held 9 bases outside the gene matches. V is TRBV9 and J is TRBJ2-1; 11 nucleotides line up with TRBD2. This specimen was CD4+ or CD8+ T cells sorted from blood, taken in a trial of the OX40 agonist ivuxolimab. The sequence came from an adult with an advanced solid tumor such as melanoma, head and neck, liver or kidney cancer. The CDR3, as DNA: TGTGCCAGCAGCCCTCATAGCGGGAGGGCCGGCAATGAGCAGTTCTTC. This codes for CASSPHSGRAGNEQFF.